The clone carrying this TCR beta chain was recorded a few times. Time point meaning: newly diagnosed GD, antithyroid drugs for less than 3 months. The TCR library was prepared using RNA isolated from PBMCs. The data were taken from a study of regulatory T cells in long-lasting Graves disease. Germline V gene sequence: CDR1 DFQATT, CDR2 SNEGSKA (reference sequence). The CDR3 covers 15 residues. Trimming took 3 bases from V and 3 from J; bases not matched to a gene: 7. Construction of TCR beta libraries relied on iRepertoire HTBI primers and on Arm-PCR targeting CDR3 regions. TCRdb re-analysed the multiplex PCR reads in MiXCR, keeping a single row per CDR3 protein. The sample has 540,000 or so distinct CDR3 sequences, approximately 15% seen once. The same data also contributed to another study, on T cells in Graves' hyperthyroidism and ophthalmopathy.

Sequenced here: peripheral blood mononuclear cells (PBMCs), sampled at new diagnosis, from a patient treated with antithyroid drugs. The rearrangement uses TRBV20-1 and TRBJ2-7; 11 bases fit TRBD1. This sequence originates from a young man with Graves disease. CDR3 sequence reads: CSARVPGQGVYEQYF. CDR3 DNA: TGCAGTGCTAGGGTACCGGGACAGGGGGTCTACGAGCAGTACTTC.